What follows is one T cell receptor (beta chain) and its context. What it recognizes is unknown. The primer mix had 60 Vbeta and 13 Jbeta primers. Sequencing was performed with immunoSEQ multiplex PCR; in TCRdb, only in-frame clones are kept and a portion is missing. Of some 180,000 clones listed, around 80% are singletons. The sample originates from a study of cytomegalovirus exposure and HLA in healthy donors. Study-wide results and caveats: In a later analysis, TCR beta V- and J-gene trimming showed a link to a missense DCLRE1C variant.

V lost 0 bases to trimming and J lost 2 bases, with 20 bases between them. The CDR3 is made up of 18 amino acids. Germline V gives CDR1 LGHNA, CDR2 YSLEER. Those who donated were healthy bone marrow donors. The TCR comes from a man aged 18-30 years in good health and CMV-seronegative. Sequences were obtained from PBMCs. J is TRBJ2-7 and V is TRBV4-3; D not certain. CDR3 sequence (DNA): TGCGCCAGCAGCCAAGAGAGCCTCGGCGGTAACCCCACCTACGAGCAGTACTTC. This encodes CASSQESLGGNPTYEQYF.